The sample holds many counts of the clone carrying this T cell receptor (beta chain). The antigen remains undetermined. 5'-RACE, quantitative and with molecular barcodes, yielded the TCR beta libraries. TCRdb reanalysed the 5' RACE reads using MiXCR and keeps one entry per CDR3 protein. Of some 130,000 distinct CDR3 sequences listed, about an eighth are singletons. The sample is drawn from a study of CD8 T cells in ankylosing spondylitis. The study's findings and limits: What appeared characteristic of ankylosing spondylitis blood was a TCR beta motif of eight highly homologous variants. The study looked at matched synovial fluid samples from ankylosing spondylitis patients. Disease-linked clones were reported to be significantly enriched there. Disease-linked clones were CD8+ and relatively rare in peripheral blood.

This CDR3 contains 13 residues. Trimming stripped 5 bases from V and 6 bases from J, with 17 bases between. Germline V CDR1 and CDR2: DFQATT, SNEGSKA (reference sequence). The source of this sequence is a female donor with ankylosing spondylitis or in good health (not recorded which). The V call is TRBV20-1, the J call TRBJ2-7; D remains unclear. What was sequenced was blood, either unsorted or a sorted T cell fraction (not recorded which). In DNA form, the CDR3 reads TGCAGTGCTTCGCGCGAAACTTCAGGCGAGCAGTACTTC. Residues: CSASRETSGEQYF.